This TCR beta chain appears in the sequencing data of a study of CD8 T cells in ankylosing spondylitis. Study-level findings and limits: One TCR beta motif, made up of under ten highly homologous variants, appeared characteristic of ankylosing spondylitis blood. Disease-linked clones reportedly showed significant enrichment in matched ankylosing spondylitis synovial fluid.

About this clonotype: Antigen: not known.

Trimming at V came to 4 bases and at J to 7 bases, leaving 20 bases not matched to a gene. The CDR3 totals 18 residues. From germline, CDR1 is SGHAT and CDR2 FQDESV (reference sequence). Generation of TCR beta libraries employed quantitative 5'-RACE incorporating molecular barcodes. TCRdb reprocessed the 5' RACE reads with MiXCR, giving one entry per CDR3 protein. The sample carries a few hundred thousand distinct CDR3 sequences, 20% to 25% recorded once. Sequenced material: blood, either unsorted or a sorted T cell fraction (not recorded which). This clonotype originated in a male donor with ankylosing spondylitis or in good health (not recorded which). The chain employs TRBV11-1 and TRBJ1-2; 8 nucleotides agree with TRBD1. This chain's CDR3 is CASSSPVGQGSIKRGYTF. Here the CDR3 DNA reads TGTGCCAGCAGCTCGCCCGTCGGACAGGGTTCTATTAAGCGTGGCTACACCTTC.